This T cell receptor (beta chain) was profiled in a study of CD8+ T cells in alopecia areata. Study-wide points: TCR sharing across patients was less clear than in mice, possibly HLA-related. Among the cells sequenced in scalp samples are also the resident alphabeta T cells of normal skin. Higher clonality was seen in lesional scalp than in normal scalp, especially in alopecia totalis/universalis.

In this sample, this clone turned up once. What it recognizes is unknown. RNA was extracted and reverse transcribed into cDNA as the sequencing template. TCRdb's table, derived via immunoSEQ multiplex PCR, lists solely in-frame clones and lacks some. The sample has about 82,000 clones; 51% are singletons. Patients with alopecia areata provided lesional scalp punch biopsies as well as peripheral blood. The CDR3 contains 12 residues. Per germline, CDR1 SQVTM and CDR2 ANQGSEA. V was clipped by 4 bases and J by 6 bases, with 13 bases between them. Sequenced sample: NKG2D-high CD8+ T cells sorted from blood. This TCR came from a human donor with alopecia areata. V usage is TRBV29-1 and J usage is TRBJ2-7; D might be TRBD1 (6 bases). The CDR3 nucleotides read TGCAGCGTTGCACAGGGTATGGGCGAGCAGTACTTC. It is translated as CSVAQGMGEQYF.